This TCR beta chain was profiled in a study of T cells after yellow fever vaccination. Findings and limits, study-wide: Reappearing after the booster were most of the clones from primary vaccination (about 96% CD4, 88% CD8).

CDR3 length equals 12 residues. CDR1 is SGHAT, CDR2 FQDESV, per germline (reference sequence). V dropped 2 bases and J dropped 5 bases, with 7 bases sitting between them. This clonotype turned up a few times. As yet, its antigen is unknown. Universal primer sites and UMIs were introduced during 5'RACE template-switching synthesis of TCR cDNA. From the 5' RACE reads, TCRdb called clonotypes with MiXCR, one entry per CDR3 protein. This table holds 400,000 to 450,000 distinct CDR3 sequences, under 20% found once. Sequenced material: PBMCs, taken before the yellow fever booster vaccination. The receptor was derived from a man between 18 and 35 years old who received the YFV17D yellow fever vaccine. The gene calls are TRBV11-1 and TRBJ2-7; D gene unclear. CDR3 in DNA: TGTGCCAGCAGCTTAAACAGCCACGAGCAGTACTTC. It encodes CASSLNSHEQYF.